One sample yielded the 11 T cell receptor beta chains listed below, sequenced in a study of cytomegalovirus exposure and HLA in healthy donors. The PCR was carried out with 60 Vbeta primers and 13 Jbeta primers. The repertoire was sequenced with immunoSEQ multiplex PCR; TCRdb's copy has only in-frame clones and lacks some. The table includes about 160,000 clones, 68% detected once. Specimen: PBMCs. Source of these receptors: a woman younger than 30 in good health and CMV-seropositive.

The chain links TRBV5-1 to TRBJ2-7; D possibly corresponds to TRBD2 (5 bases). The CDR3 has 13 amino acids. V was pared by 2 bases and J by 3 bases, with 9 bases between. Germline V gene lookup returns CDR1 SGHRS and CDR2 YFSETQ. The CDR3 DNA sequence: TGCGCCAGCAGCTTCGACCGGGGCTACGAGCAGTACTTC. Translation: CASSFDRGYEQYF. The complete variable domain, with remaining parts taken from reference TRBV5-1 and TRBJ2-7, reads KAGVTQTPRYLIKTRGQQVTLSCSPISGHRSVSWYQQTPGQGLQFLFEYFSETQRNKGNFPGRFSGRQFSNSRSEMNVSTLELGDSALYLCASSFDRGYEQYFGPGTRLTVT.

This clone was recorded only once. The V gene is TRBV5-1, the J gene TRBJ2-3, with TRBD1 identical over 7 bases. J lost 11 bases, V lost 4 bases, and 7 bases had no gene match. In germline, CDR1 is SGHRS, CDR2 YFSETQ. CDR3 size: 12 residues. CDR3 DNA sequence: TGCGCCAGCAGCCTTGGACAGGCTGGGCAGTATTTT. Translated, it gives CASSLGQAGQYF.

This clone was counted once. The chain links TRBV4-2 to TRBJ2-1; 9 bases map to TRBD2. The germline V gene has CDR1 LGHNA and CDR2 YNFKEQ. This CDR3 is built from 17 residues. The V and J ends lost 0 bases and 7 bases, in that order; junction bases with no gene match: 10. The CDR3 reads CASSQDPASGILNEQFF. The CDR3 DNA reads as TGTGCCAGCAGCCAAGATCCCGCTAGCGGGATTTTAAATGAGCAGTTCTTC.

The chain has TRBV5-1 and TRBJ2-1, with D maybe TRBD2 (6 bases). The V gene's germline CDR1 is SGHRS and CDR2 YFSETQ. Trimming cost V 4 bases and J 2 bases, with 13 bases left between them. This CDR3 spans 15 amino acids. Here the CDR3 reads CASSPGTVTYNEQFF. CDR3 nucleotides: TGCGCCAGCAGCCCAGGGACTGTTACCTACAATGAGCAGTTCTTC.

The CDR3 loop reads CASSSTSGGYEQYF. The CDR3 bases are TGTGCCAGCAGCTCGACTAGCGGGGGGTACGAGCAGTACTTC. The V and J genes are TRBV5-4 and TRBJ2-7; 13 bases line up with TRBD2. Germline V gene data show CDR1 as SGHNT and CDR2 as YYREEE (reference sequence). V lost 3 bases, J lost 4 bases, and 1 base stayed unmatched. The CDR3 runs 14 residues.

This clone came up once. The rearrangement uses TRBV5-1 and TRBJ2-1; 10 bases match TRBD2. The CDR3 loop spans 16 amino acids. V trimming: 0 bases; J trimming: 7 bases; junction bases outside the gene matches: 7. Looked up from germline, CDR1 is SGHRS and CDR2 is YFSETQ. The CDR3 region is CASSLDTSGIINEQFF. CDR3 coding DNA: TGCGCCAGCAGCTTGGATACTAGCGGGATTATAAATGAGCAGTTCTTC.

The chain has TRBV2 and TRBJ2-6; D is possibly TRBD1 (6 bases). CDR1 SNHLY and CDR2 FYNNEI come from the germline V gene. V shed 6 bases and J shed 0 bases, with 12 bases lying between them. The length of the CDR3 is 16 residues. The CDR3 loop is CASRLDRNSGANVLTF. The CDR3 bases are TGTGCCAGCAGATTGGACAGAAACTCTGGGGCCAACGTCCTGACTTTC. The entire variable domain, with the rest obtained from reference TRBV2 and TRBJ2-6, is as follows: EPEVTQTPSHQVTQMGQEVILRCVPISNHLYFYWYRQILGQKVEFLVSFYNNEISEKSEIFDDQFSVERPDGSNFTLKIRSTKLEDSAMYFCASRLDRNSGANVLTFGAGSRLTVL.

The V gene is TRBV5-6, the J gene TRBJ2-7; 7 positions agree with TRBD1. This CDR3 spans 13 amino acids. Trimming removed 7 bases from V and 3 bases from J; junction bases left unmatched: 7. The germline gives CDR1 SGHDT, CDR2 YYEEEE. CDR3 region: CASAGRGNYEQYF. Here the CDR3 DNA reads TGTGCCAGCGCTGGCAGGGGGAACTACGAGCAGTACTTC.

V is TRBV4-2 and J is TRBJ1-2; 12 bases line up with TRBD1. Looked up from germline, CDR1 is LGHNA and CDR2 is YNFKEQ. The CDR3 runs to 16 residues. V gave up 0 bases and J gave up 4 bases; unmatched junction bases: 3. The DNA of the CDR3 is TGTGCCAGCAGCCAAGAAAGGGACAGGGGGCCCTATGGCTACACCTTC. Amino acid sequence: CASSQERDRGPYGYTF.

The chain couples TRBV10-2 to TRBJ2-1; 8 bases are a match to TRBD2. From germline, CDR1 is WSHSY and CDR2 SAAADI. The CDR3 extends over 14 amino acids. The V segment lost 7 bases and the J segment 6 bases; nucleotides outside the gene matches: 8. The CDR3 bases are TGCGCCAGCACGGCGACTAGCGTCGGCAATGAGCAGTTCTTC. Protein sequence: CASTATSVGNEQFF.

This clone was seen many times. The V call is TRBV27, the J call TRBJ1-2, with TRBD1 identical over 7 bases. Germline V gives CDR1 MNHEY, CDR2 SMNVEV (reference sequence). The CDR3 covers 12 residues. Trimming took 8 bases from V and 5 from J; bases not matched to a gene: 5. CDR3 nucleotide sequence: TGTGCCAGCGGGACAGACATATATGGCTACACCTTC. Translation gives CASGTDIYGYTF.